This entry is about one TCR beta chain. Its antigen is still unknown. No clone much larger than this one lies a single base away; base qualities are absent. Whole blood was collected in K2EDTA tubes by collaborating institutions according to the institutions' own protocols. Collaborator samples were shipped for TCRbeta analysis as frozen whole blood, isolated PBMCs, or DNA extracted from either sample type. This record comes from a study of blood T cell repertoires in COVID-19 (TCRdb year 2020). About the full investigation: Samples covering the acute and convalescent phases of COVID-19 were provided by collaborators in the United States, Italy and Spain. The prospective study material was composed of cDNA or gDNA derived from T cells, B-cell-depleted T cells, or PBMCs. The dataset comprised deeply sampled blood TCRbeta repertoires from subjects exposed to, actively infected with, or recovered from COVID-19. A freely available public database, intended as a resource for researchers studying the immune response to SARS-CoV-2, is where the repertoires were released. Samples came from the ongoing ImmuneRACE study (first 160 participants) plus 1,254 subjects from 6 global collaborators. Nearly every sample came with metadata listing a de-identified subject ID, COVID-19 status, age in years and sex. Where available, HLA class I and class II types were obtained from metadata supplied by the sample provider rather than from assay-based typing. What the authors observed across the whole study: How much clinical and demographic metadata was included differed by source and by participant, and the metadata was provided uncurated.

TCRbeta CDR3 regions were amplified from genomic DNA by means of the immunoSEQ Assay, a bias-controlled multiplex PCR. As for the original processing: The number of nucleated cells in each sample was estimated by amplification of reference gene primers within the assay. To quantify the absolute abundance of each unique TCRbeta CDR3 rearrangement, sequence reads were collapsed and filtered. Productive Simpson clonality was computed per sample as the square root of Simpson's diversity index over productive rearrangements. TCRdb provides this immuneACCESS table in a form limited to in-frame rearrangements. Some clones are lacking; in checked studies, under half of them reflect an unresolved V gene, and why the rest are absent is not known. Clone size and the V and J calls come from that table; the DNA yielded D and trimming. Across this sample there are about 83,000 clones, with roughly 83% seen only once. Approximately 8% of the sample goes to the ten largest clones.

The sequenced sample consisted of peripheral blood. This receptor was taken from a man aged 50-60 years with active COVID-19.

The CDR3 region has the sequence CASSLDTVRGFTYEQYF. The DNA reads TGTGCCAGCAGCTTAGATACCGTCAGGGGTTTTACCTACGAGCAGTACTTC. The V and J segments used are TRBV11-2 and TRBJ2-7; D gene: possibly TRBD1, on 6 matching bases. The CDR3 measures 17 amino acids from cysteine to phenylalanine. Only the CDR3 region is kept as DNA, spanning 51 bases read in frame from base 1. V and J lose 0 bases and 2 bases, and a span of 17 bases separates them. As encoded in the germline V gene, CDR1 is SGHAT while CDR2 is FQNNGV. When the CDR3 is completed using the reference TRBV11-2 and TRBJ2-7 genes on either side, the full variable domain is EAGVAQSPRYKIIEKRQSVAFWCNPISGHATLYWYQQILGQGPKLLIQFQNNGVVDDSQLPKDRFSAERLKGVDSTLKIQPAKLEDSAVYLCASSLDTVRGFTYEQYFGPGTRLTVT.